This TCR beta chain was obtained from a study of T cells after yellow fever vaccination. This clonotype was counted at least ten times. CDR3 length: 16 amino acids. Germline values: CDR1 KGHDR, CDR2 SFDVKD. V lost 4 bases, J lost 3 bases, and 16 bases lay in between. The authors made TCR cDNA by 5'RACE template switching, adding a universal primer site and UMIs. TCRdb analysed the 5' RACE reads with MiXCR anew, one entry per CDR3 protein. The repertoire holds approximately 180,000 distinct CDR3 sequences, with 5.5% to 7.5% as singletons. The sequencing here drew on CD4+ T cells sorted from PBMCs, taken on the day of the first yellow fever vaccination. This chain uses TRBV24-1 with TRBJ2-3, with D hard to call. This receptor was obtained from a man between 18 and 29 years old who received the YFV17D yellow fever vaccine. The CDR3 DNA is TGTGCCACCAGTGAGCCAACCGCCTCGGAGACAGATACGCAGTATTTT. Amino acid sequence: CATSEPTASETDTQYF.